These T cell receptor beta chains were read from a single sample in a study of blood T cell repertoires in COVID-19. Sequencing was performed with immunoSEQ multiplex PCR; in TCRdb, only in-frame clones are kept and a portion is missing. The sample carries roughly 100,000 clones, nearly 90% recorded once. Sequencing was carried out using peripheral blood. The receptors originated from a man aged 45-65 years with active COVID-19. CDR3s include the opening cysteine and the closing phenylalanine or tryptophan. A D gene is named only where the DNA matches it firmly. Expanded clones are given a class, and other clones once, few, many or no size at all.

j_call: TRBJ1-2; v_call: TRBV19; clone_size: -; d_call: -; cdr3_nt: TGTGCCAGTAGTATAGATCGCTTAAAGAGCGGTGGCTACACCTTC; cdr3_aa: CASSIDRLKSGGYTF
j_call: TRBJ2-1; v_call: TRBV6-2/TRBV6-3; clone_size: once; d_call: -; cdr3_nt: TGTGCCAGCAGCTCCGGACAGTCCTACAATGAGCAGTTCTTC; cdr3_aa: CASSSGQSYNEQFF
j_call: TRBJ1-2; v_call: TRBV5-4; clone_size: once; d_call: TRBD1; cdr3_nt: TGTGCCAGCAGCCCTGACCGACAGGGCAGGGGCTACACCTTC; cdr3_aa: CASSPDRQGRGYTF
j_call: TRBJ2-7; v_call: TRBV5-1; clone_size: -; d_call: -; cdr3_nt: TGCGCCAGCAGCTTGGTCGGTCACCCGAGCTCCTACGAGCAGTACTTC; cdr3_aa: CASSLVGHPSSYEQYF
j_call: TRBJ1-5; v_call: TRBV30; clone_size: few; d_call: -; cdr3_nt: TGTGCCTGGGACGAGGGAGGGAGCAATCAGCCCCAGCATTTT; cdr3_aa: CAWDEGGSNQPQHF
j_call: TRBJ1-1; v_call: TRBV19; clone_size: -; d_call: -; cdr3_nt: TGTGCCAGTAGTTCCCAGGGGACGGTGAACACTGAAGCTTTCTTT; cdr3_aa: CASSSQGTVNTEAFF
j_call: TRBJ1-2; v_call: TRBV7-9; clone_size: few; d_call: TRBD1; cdr3_nt: TGTGCCAGCAGCGGACAGACAGGGCTTCCTGGTGGCTACACCTTC; cdr3_aa: CASSGQTGLPGGYTF
j_call: TRBJ1-2; v_call: TRBV6-5; clone_size: -; d_call: -; cdr3_nt: TGTGCCAGCAGTTACTCGTCAGAATATGGCTACACCTTC; cdr3_aa: CASSYSSEYGYTF
j_call: TRBJ2-1; v_call: TRBV6-2/TRBV6-3; clone_size: -; d_call: TRBD2; cdr3_nt: TGTGCCAGCAGTTCTCGGACTAGCGGCAATGAGCAGTTCTTC; cdr3_aa: CASSSRTSGNEQFF
j_call: TRBJ2-7; v_call: TRBV7-9; clone_size: few; d_call: TRBD1; cdr3_nt: TGTGCCAGCACCAAGACAGGGGGCGTACCCTACGAGCAGTACTTC; cdr3_aa: CASTKTGGVPYEQYF
j_call: TRBJ1-1; v_call: TRBV29-1; clone_size: -; d_call: TRBD1; cdr3_nt: TGCAGCGTTGAAGAGCCCCTCCAGGGACAGGCTAACACTGAAGCTTTCTTT; cdr3_aa: CSVEEPLQGQANTEAFF
j_call: TRBJ1-1; v_call: TRBV6-2/TRBV6-3; clone_size: -; d_call: -; cdr3_nt: TGTGCCAGCAGTTACTCTGAGGGTAGGGCTTTCTTT; cdr3_aa: CASSYSEGRAFF
j_call: TRBJ1-2; v_call: TRBV5-1; clone_size: -; d_call: -; cdr3_nt: TGCGCCAGCAGCCCCGACACCATTCTCGGCTACACCTTC; cdr3_aa: CASSPDTILGYTF
j_call: TRBJ1-2; v_call: TRBV9; clone_size: -; d_call: -; cdr3_nt: TGTGCCAGCAGCGAATCAGGTCGGGGTGGCTACACCTTC; cdr3_aa: CASSESGRGGYTF
j_call: TRBJ1-5; v_call: TRBV7-9; clone_size: -; d_call: TRBD1; cdr3_nt: TGTGCCAGCAGCCAGGGACAGGGAAGACAGCCCCAGCATTTT; cdr3_aa: CASSQGQGRQPQHF
j_call: TRBJ2-2; v_call: TRBV11-2; clone_size: -; d_call: -; cdr3_nt: TGTGCCAGCAGCCCCCGGGGGGCGGGGATCTTTAGGGCCGGGGAGCTGTTTTTT; cdr3_aa: CASSPRGAGIFRAGELFF
j_call: TRBJ2-3; v_call: TRBV4-3; clone_size: -; d_call: TRBD2; cdr3_nt: TGCGCCAGCAGTCGGACTAGCGGGGGGGGTAGGGGCACAGATACGCAGTATTTT; cdr3_aa: CASSRTSGGGRGTDTQYF
j_call: TRBJ1-6; v_call: TRBV14; clone_size: once; d_call: -; cdr3_nt: TGTGCCAGCAGCCAAATCACAGGGTTTAATTCACCCCTCCACTTT; cdr3_aa: CASSQITGFNSPLHF
j_call: TRBJ2-5; v_call: TRBV12-5; clone_size: -; d_call: -; cdr3_nt: TGTGCTAGTGGTTTGGCCTCTAGGGGAACCCAGTACTTC; cdr3_aa: CASGLASRGTQYF
j_call: TRBJ1-6; v_call: TRBV2; clone_size: few; d_call: -; cdr3_nt: TGTGCCAGCAGCGGAGGGCAGGGAAAAGCCTATAATTCACCCCTCCACTTT; cdr3_aa: CASSGGQGKAYNSPLHF
j_call: TRBJ1-2; v_call: TRBV24-1; clone_size: -; d_call: -; cdr3_nt: TGTGCCACCAGTGGGGCACCCAGCTACACCTTC; cdr3_aa: CATSGAPSYTF
j_call: TRBJ1-1; v_call: TRBV6-1; clone_size: -; d_call: -; cdr3_nt: TGTGCCAGCAGTGAAAGCATCGGGGGGGACACTGAAGCTTTCTTT; cdr3_aa: CASSESIGGDTEAFF
j_call: TRBJ1-2; v_call: TRBV18; clone_size: -; d_call: -; cdr3_nt: TGTGCCAGCTCACCCACGGGGATTCGCTATGGCTACACCTTC; cdr3_aa: CASSPTGIRYGYTF
j_call: TRBJ2-1; v_call: TRBV6-5; clone_size: -; d_call: -; cdr3_nt: TGTGCCATTATCGTCACGAGCTCCTACAATGAGCAGTTCTTC; cdr3_aa: CAIIVTSSYNEQFF